This T cell receptor (beta chain) was observed in a study of breast tumors, draining lymph nodes, adjacent tissues. Study outcomes and limitations: Tumor TCR diversity was below lymph nodes but above nontumor tissue. Luminal-like breast cancer showed significantly greater tumor-nontumor repertoire similarity than basal-like breast cancer did.

This clonotype was picked up many times. Its antigen is unknown. TCRdb reprocessed the multiplex PCR reads with MiXCR, giving one entry per CDR3 protein. The sample has 150,000 to 200,000 distinct CDR3 sequences, around a third seen once. Samples came from axillary lymph nodes draining the breast cancer. The CDR3 covers 18 residues. The germline V gene encodes CDR1 SGHVS and CDR2 FNYEAQ. V shed 3 bases and J 1 base; nucleotides not matched to a gene: 13. Sequenced: axillary lymph node tissue. J is TRBJ2-7 and V is TRBV7-6; 9 bases line up with TRBD2. The TCR comes from a female donor with breast cancer. Some clones in this sample may be carry-over from other donors' samples. The CDR3 spells CASSLGEAAGGQSYEQYF. The CDR3 DNA sequence: TGTGCCAGCAGCTTGGGGGAGGCAGCGGGGGGCCAATCCTACGAGCAGTACTTC.